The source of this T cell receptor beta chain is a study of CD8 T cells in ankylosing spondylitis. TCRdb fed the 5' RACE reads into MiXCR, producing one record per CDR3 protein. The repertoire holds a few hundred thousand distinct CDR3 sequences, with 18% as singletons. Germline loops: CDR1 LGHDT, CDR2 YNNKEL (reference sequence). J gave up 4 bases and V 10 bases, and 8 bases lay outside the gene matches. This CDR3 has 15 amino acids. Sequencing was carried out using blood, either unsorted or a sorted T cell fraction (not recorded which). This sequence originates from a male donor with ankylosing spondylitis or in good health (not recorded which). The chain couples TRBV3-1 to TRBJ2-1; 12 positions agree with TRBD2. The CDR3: CATCEGLAGYNEQFF. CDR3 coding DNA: TGTGCCACCTGCGAGGGACTAGCGGGTTACAATGAGCAGTTCTTC.